This record looks at one T cell receptor beta chain sequence and its context. This sample was taken from a study of patients and donors after allogeneic stem cell transplantation. In germline, CDR1 is MDHEN, CDR2 SYDVKM. Trimming cost V 4 bases and J 7 bases; bases outside gene matches: 8. The CDR3 has 15 residues. In TCRdb, the RT-PCR reads were re-called with MiXCR into one record per CDR3 protein. The table records 98,000 or so distinct CDR3 sequences, approximately 35% of them present only once. The clonotype originates from a human donor who was either an allogeneic HSCT recipient or a stem cell or donor lymphocyte infusion donor (not recorded which). It is not recorded whose cells these are; they may come from a transplant donor. This sequence joins TRBV28 and TRBJ1-5; 9 positions agree with TRBD1. Sequencing was carried out using blood, either unsorted or a sorted T cell fraction (not recorded which). The chain's CDR3 is CASSSTDRGGQPQHF. For the CDR3, the DNA is TGTGCCAGCAGTTCAACGGACAGGGGAGGGCAGCCCCAGCATTTT.